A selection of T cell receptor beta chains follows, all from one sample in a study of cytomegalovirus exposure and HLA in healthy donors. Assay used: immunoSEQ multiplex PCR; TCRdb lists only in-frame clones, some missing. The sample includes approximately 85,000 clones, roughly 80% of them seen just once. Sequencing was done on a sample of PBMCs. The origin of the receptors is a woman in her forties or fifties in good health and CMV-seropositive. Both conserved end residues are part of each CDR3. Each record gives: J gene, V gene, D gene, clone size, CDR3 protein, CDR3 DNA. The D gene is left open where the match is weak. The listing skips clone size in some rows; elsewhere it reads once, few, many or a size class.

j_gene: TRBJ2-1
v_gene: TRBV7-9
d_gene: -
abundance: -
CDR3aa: CASSLVSSYNEQFF
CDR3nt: TGTGCCAGCAGCTTGGTGAGCTCCTACAATGAGCAGTTCTTC

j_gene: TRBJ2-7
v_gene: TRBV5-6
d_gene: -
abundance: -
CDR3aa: CASSFLGGSSYKQYF
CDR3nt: TGTGCCAGCAGCTTCCTCGGGGGTTCTTCCTACAAGCAGTACTTC

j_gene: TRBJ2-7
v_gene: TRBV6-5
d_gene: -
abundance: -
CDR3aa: CASSFLSGLMTHEQYF
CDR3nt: TGTGCCAGCAGTTTCCTAAGCGGACTCATGACCCACGAGCAGTACTTC

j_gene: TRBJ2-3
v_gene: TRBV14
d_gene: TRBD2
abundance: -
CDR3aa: CASSLGLAVITDTQYF
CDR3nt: TGTGCCAGCAGCCTGGGACTAGCAGTAATCACAGATACGCAGTATTTT

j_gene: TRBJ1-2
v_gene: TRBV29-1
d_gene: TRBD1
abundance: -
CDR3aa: CSAGGGGYTF
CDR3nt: TGCAGCGCAGGGGGCGGCGGCTACACCTTC

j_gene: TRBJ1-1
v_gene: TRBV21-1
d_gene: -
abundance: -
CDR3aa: CATAGVSTGGLLEAFF
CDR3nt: TGTGCCACCGCGGGAGTGTCGACAGGGGGCCTATTGGAAGCTTTCTTT

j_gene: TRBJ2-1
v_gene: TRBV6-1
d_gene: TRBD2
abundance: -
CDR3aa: CASRTSGSYNEQFF
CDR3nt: TGTGCCAGCCGAACTAGCGGGTCCTACAATGAGCAGTTCTTC

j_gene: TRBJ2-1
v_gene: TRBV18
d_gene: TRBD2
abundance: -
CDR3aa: CASSRLTLAGGLHNEQFF
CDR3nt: TGTGCCAGCTCACGGCTGACTCTAGCGGGAGGACTCCACAATGAGCAGTTCTTC

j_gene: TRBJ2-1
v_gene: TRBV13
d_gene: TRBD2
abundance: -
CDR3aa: CASSITSAHNEQFF
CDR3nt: TGTGCCAGCAGCATCACTAGCGCTCACAATGAGCAGTTCTTC

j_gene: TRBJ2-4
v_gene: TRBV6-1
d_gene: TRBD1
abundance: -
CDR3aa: CASSEQGGYKNIQYF
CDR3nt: TGTGCCAGCAGCGAACAGGGGGGTTACAAAAACATTCAGTACTTC

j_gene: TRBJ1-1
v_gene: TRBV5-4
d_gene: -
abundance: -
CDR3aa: CASSRELNTEAFF
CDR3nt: TGTGCCAGCAGTCGGGAACTGAACACTGAAGCTTTCTTT

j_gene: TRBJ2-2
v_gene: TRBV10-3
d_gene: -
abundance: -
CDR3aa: CAIKILGNTGELFF
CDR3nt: TGTGCCATCAAAATACTAGGGAACACCGGGGAGCTGTTTTTT

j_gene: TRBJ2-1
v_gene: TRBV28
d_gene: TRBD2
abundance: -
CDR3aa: CASSVPGLAGYNEQFF
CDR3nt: TGTGCCAGCAGTGTCCCGGGACTAGCGGGATACAATGAGCAGTTCTTC

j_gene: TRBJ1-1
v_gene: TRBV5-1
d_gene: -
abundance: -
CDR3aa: CASSFRNTEAFF
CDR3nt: TGCGCCAGCAGCTTCAGGAACACTGAAGCTTTCTTT

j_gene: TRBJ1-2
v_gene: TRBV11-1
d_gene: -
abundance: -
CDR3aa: CASSPLGVAAF
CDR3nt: TGTGCCAGCAGCCCCCTCGGGGTGGCGGCCTTC

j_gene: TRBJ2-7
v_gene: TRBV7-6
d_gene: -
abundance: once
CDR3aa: CASSLGGRSEQYF
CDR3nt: TGTGCCAGCAGCTTGGGGGGACGGTCCGAGCAGTACTTC

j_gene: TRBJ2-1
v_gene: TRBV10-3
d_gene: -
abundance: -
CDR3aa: CAIRDNQGGDEQFF
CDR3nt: TGTGCCATCCGGGACAATCAGGGAGGGGATGAGCAGTTCTTC

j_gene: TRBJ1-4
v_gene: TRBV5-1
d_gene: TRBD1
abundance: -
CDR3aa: CASSVTGGEDEKLFF
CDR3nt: TGCGCCAGCAGCGTGACAGGGGGCGAGGATGAAAAACTGTTTTTT

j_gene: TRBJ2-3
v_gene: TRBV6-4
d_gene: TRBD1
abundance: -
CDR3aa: CASSPGTGFTDTQYF
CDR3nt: TGTGCCAGCAGCCCCGGGACAGGGTTCACAGATACGCAGTATTTT

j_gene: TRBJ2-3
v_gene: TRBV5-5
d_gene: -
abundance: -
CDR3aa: CASSSRWEEGTQYF
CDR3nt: TGTGCCAGCAGCTCGAGATGGGAAGAGGGTACGCAGTATTTT

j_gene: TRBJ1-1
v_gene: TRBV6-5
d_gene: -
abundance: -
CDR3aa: CASSNPGTPEAFF
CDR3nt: TGTGCCAGCAGTAACCCTGGTACACCTGAAGCTTTCTTT

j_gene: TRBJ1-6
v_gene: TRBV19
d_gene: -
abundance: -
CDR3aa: CASSAPGGLSSPLHF
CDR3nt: TGTGCCAGTAGTGCCCCGGGGGGATTGAGTTCACCCCTCCACTTT

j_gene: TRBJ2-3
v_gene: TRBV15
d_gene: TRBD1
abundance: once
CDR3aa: CATSTPGQPSTDTQYF
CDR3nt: TGTGCCACCAGCACCCCGGGACAGCCTAGCACAGATACGCAGTATTTT

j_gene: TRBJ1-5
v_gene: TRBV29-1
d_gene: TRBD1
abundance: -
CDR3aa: CSVVQGNQPQHF
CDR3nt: TGCAGCGTTGTACAGGGGAATCAGCCCCAGCATTTT

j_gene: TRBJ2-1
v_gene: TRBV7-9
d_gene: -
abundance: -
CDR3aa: CSSSLARIMREGGNEQFF
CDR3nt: TGTTCCAGCAGCTTAGCGCGTATCATGAGGGAAGGCGGCAATGAGCAGTTCTTC

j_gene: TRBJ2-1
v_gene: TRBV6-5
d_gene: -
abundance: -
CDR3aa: CASSYGTFNEQFF
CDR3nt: TGTGCCAGCAGTTACGGGACTTTCAATGAGCAGTTCTTC

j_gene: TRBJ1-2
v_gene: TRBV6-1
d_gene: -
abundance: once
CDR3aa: CASSDRTTLAYGYTF
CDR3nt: TGTGCCAGCAGTGATCGGACAACGCTCGCTTATGGCTACACCTTC

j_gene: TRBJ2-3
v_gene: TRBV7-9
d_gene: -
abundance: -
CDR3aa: CASSLVDFTDTQYF
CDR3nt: TGTGCCAGCAGCTTAGTGGACTTCACAGATACGCAGTATTTT

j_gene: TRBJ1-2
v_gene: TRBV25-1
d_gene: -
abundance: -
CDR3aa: CASSETGGKDGYTF
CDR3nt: TGTGCCAGCAGTGAAACCGGGGGTAAGGATGGCTACACCTTC

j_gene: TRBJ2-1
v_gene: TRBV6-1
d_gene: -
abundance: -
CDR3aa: CASEENRYNEQFF
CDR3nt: TGTGCCAGCGAGGAGAACAGGTACAATGAGCAGTTCTTC